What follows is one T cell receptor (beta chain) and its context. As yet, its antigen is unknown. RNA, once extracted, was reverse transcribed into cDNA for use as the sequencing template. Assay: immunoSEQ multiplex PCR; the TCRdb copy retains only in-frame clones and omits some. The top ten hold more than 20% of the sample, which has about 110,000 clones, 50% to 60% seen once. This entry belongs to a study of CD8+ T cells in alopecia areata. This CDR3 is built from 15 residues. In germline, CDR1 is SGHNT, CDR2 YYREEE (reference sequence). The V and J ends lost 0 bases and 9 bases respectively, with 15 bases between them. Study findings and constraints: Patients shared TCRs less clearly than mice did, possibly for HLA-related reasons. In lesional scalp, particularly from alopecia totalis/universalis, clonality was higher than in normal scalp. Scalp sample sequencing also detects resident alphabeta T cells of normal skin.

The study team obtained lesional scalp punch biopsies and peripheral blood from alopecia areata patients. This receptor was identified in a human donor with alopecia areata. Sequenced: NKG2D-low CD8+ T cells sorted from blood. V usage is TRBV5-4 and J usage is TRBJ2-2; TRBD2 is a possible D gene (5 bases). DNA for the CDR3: TGTGCCAGCAGCTTGGCGGGGATCCCCGTGCGGGAGCTGTTTTTT. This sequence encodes CASSLAGIPVRELFF.